The clone carrying this TCR beta chain showed up many times. The antigen is undetermined. The data were obtained in a study of Graves' ophthalmopathy and Graves' hyperthyroidism. Study-level information: Ahead of any treatment, peripheral blood was obtained at the initial diagnosis. Findings of the study overall: Blood also carried most expanded thyroid clonotypes exceeding 0.001 frequency. At roughly 67% sensitivity and about 72% specificity, the model predicted progression of the ophthalmopathy. In separating ophthalmopathy from stable hyperthyroidism, a 13-signature model achieved roughly 89% sensitivity and 70% to 83% specificity.

As the template, RNA transcripts were used to amplify TCR beta CDR3 regions. Second-round multiplex PCR came after a first-round RT-PCR that employed HTBI primers. TCRdb recomputed calls from the multiplex PCR reads with MiXCR, one row per CDR3 protein. The data contain about 660,000 distinct CDR3 sequences, 35% to 45% of them singletons. Trimming removed 2 bases at V and 7 bases at J, with 8 bases between. Germline V CDR1 and CDR2: SGHVS, FNYEAQ. This CDR3 has 13 residues. This chain links TRBV7-6 with TRBJ1-4; no firm D call. Sequenced input: peripheral blood. The receptor comes from an adult man with Graves' ophthalmopathy. The CDR3 here is CASSLRWSEKLFF. The CDR3 bases are TGTGCCAGCAGCTTACGGTGGAGTGAAAAACTGTTTTTT.